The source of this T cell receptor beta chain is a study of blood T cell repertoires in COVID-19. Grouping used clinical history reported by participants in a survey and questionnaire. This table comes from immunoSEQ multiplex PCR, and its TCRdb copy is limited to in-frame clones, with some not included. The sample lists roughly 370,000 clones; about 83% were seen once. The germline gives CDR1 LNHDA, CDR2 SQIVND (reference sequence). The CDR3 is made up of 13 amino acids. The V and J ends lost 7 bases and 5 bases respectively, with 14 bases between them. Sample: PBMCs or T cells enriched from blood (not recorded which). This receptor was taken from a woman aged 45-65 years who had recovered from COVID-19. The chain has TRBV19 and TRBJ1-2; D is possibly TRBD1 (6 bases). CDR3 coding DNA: TGTGCCAGTAATTTTGGACAGACGTATGGCTACACCTTC. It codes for CASNFGQTYGYTF.